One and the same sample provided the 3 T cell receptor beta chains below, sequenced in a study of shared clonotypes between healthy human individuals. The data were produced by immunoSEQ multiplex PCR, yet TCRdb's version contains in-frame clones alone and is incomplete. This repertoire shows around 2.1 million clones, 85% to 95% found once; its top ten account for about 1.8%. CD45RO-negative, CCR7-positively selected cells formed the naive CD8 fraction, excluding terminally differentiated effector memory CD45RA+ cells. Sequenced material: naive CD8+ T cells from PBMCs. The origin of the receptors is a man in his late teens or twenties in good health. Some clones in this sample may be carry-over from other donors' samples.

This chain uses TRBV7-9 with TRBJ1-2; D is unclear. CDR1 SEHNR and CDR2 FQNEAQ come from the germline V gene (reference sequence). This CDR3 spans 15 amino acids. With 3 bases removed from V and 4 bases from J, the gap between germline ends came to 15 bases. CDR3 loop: CASSFKWDTSYGYTF. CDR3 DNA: TGTGCCAGCAGCTTTAAGTGGGATACATCCTATGGCTACACCTTC.

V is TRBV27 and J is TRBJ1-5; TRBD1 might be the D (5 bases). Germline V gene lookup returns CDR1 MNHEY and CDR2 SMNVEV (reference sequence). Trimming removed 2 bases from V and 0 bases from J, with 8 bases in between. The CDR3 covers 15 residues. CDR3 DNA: TGTGCCAGCAGTTTAACGACAGTTAGCAATCAGCCCCAGCATTTT. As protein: CASSLTTVSNQPQHF.

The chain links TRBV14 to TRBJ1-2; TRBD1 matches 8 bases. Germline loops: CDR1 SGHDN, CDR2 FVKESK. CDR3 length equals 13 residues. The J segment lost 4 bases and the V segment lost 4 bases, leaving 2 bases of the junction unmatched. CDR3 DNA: TGTGCCAGCAGCCCAGGGGGCACCTATGGCTACACCTTC. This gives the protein CASSPGGTYGYTF.